A selection of T cell receptor beta chains follows, all from one sample in a study of blood T cell repertoires in COVID-19. Sequencing used immunoSEQ multiplex PCR; TCRdb keeps in-frame clones, though not all of them. The sample lists 200,000 or so clones; roughly 83% were seen once. Sequenced input: PBMCs or T cells enriched from blood (not recorded which). These receptors all stem from a woman in her thirties or forties with acute COVID-19. Each CDR3 is given with its conserved first and last residue. Each record gives: D gene, V gene, J gene, clone size, CDR3 protein. A D gene is named only where the DNA matches it firmly. Size values are once, few and many counts, or a class for expanded clones, and some rows have none.

d_gene: .; v_gene: TRBV7-2; j_gene: TRBJ1-6; abundance: .; CDR3aa: CASSSQGPRGNSPLHF
d_gene: .; v_gene: TRBV5-8; j_gene: TRBJ2-7; abundance: .; CDR3aa: CASSLAGQAAYEQYF
d_gene: .; v_gene: TRBV7-2; j_gene: TRBJ2-7; abundance: few; CDR3aa: CASSKPNQGNEQYF
d_gene: .; v_gene: TRBV29-1; j_gene: TRBJ1-1; abundance: .; CDR3aa: CSVFQGMNTEAFF
d_gene: .; v_gene: TRBV6-5; j_gene: TRBJ2-2; abundance: once; CDR3aa: CASSYTPGRTGELFF
d_gene: .; v_gene: TRBV7-8; j_gene: TRBJ2-7; abundance: few; CDR3aa: CASSVDREGEQYF
d_gene: .; v_gene: TRBV28; j_gene: TRBJ1-5; abundance: .; CDR3aa: CASGAYQPQHF
d_gene: TRBD1; v_gene: TRBV2; j_gene: TRBJ2-2; abundance: .; CDR3aa: CASGDRGTGELFF
d_gene: .; v_gene: TRBV27; j_gene: TRBJ1-2; abundance: .; CDR3aa: CASSRSIGAYGYTF
d_gene: TRBD1; v_gene: TRBV30; j_gene: TRBJ2-7; abundance: .; CDR3aa: CAWSLVQDRPPNEQYF
d_gene: TRBD1; v_gene: TRBV6-5; j_gene: TRBJ1-4; abundance: .; CDR3aa: CASIPQGANEKLFF
d_gene: .; v_gene: TRBV24-1; j_gene: TRBJ1-5; abundance: .; CDR3aa: CATSDPTGRPQHF
d_gene: .; v_gene: TRBV10-3; j_gene: TRBJ1-2; abundance: once; CDR3aa: CAISERETNYGYTF
d_gene: .; v_gene: TRBV7-3; j_gene: TRBJ2-7; abundance: .; CDR3aa: CASSLKGGGYEQYF
d_gene: .; v_gene: TRBV5-4; j_gene: TRBJ1-1; abundance: .; CDR3aa: CASSLGTHTEAFF
d_gene: .; v_gene: TRBV28; j_gene: TRBJ1-2; abundance: .; CDR3aa: CASVTGLTYGYTF
d_gene: .; v_gene: TRBV19; j_gene: TRBJ1-2; abundance: .; CDR3aa: CASITPGGDGYTF
d_gene: TRBD1; v_gene: TRBV9; j_gene: TRBJ1-6; abundance: .; CDR3aa: CASSVQGQPNSPLHF
d_gene: .; v_gene: TRBV2; j_gene: TRBJ1-5; abundance: .; CDR3aa: CASSDNENSNQPQHF
d_gene: .; v_gene: TRBV6-5; j_gene: TRBJ2-7; abundance: .; CDR3aa: CASSYSARVLYEQYF
d_gene: TRBD1; v_gene: TRBV28; j_gene: TRBJ1-2; abundance: once; CDR3aa: CASSLDRGGGYTF
d_gene: .; v_gene: TRBV30; j_gene: TRBJ1-1; abundance: .; CDR3aa: CAKGQQNTEAFF
d_gene: .; v_gene: TRBV28; j_gene: TRBJ1-3; abundance: .; CDR3aa: CASSLSQGGNTIYF
d_gene: .; v_gene: TRBV28; j_gene: TRBJ2-1; abundance: .; CDR3aa: CASSLRGRGEQFF
d_gene: .; v_gene: TRBV3-1/TRBV3-2; j_gene: TRBJ2-5; abundance: .; CDR3aa: CASSQDLVGTQYF